The clone carrying this T cell receptor (beta chain) has a count of ten or more. The CDR3 sequence is 16 residues long. Per germline, CDR1 LGHNA and CDR2 YSLEER. V was clipped by 1 base and J by 3 bases, with 12 bases between them. TCRdb analysed the RT-PCR reads with MiXCR anew, one entry per CDR3 protein. The table records a few hundred thousand distinct CDR3 sequences, roughly 22% of them present only once. The sample comes from a study of response to subunit inactivated influenza vaccine. Sequenced material: PBMCs from blood, taken about 20 months after vaccination. The receptor comes from a man aged 50 to 75 who received an inactivated influenza vaccine. The chain links TRBV4-3 to TRBJ1-4; perhaps TRBD1 as D (5 bases). The CDR3 loop is CASSQGPSGANEKLFF. As DNA, the CDR3 is TGCGCCAGCAGCCAAGGTCCTTCGGGGGCTAATGAAAAACTGTTTTTT.